This TCR beta chain was captured by sequencing in a study of cytomegalovirus exposure and HLA in healthy donors. Study conclusions and caveats: Available immune exposure information was restricted to CMV serostatus only. Within a later analysis, the majority of CMV-associated TCR beta chains appeared HLA-restricted. Follow-up analysis found HLA locus-dependent TCR association rates, highest for DRB1 and lowest for HLA-C.

Primers included in the PCR were 60 Vbeta and 13 Jbeta primers. Clones were sequenced by immunoSEQ multiplex PCR, and TCRdb holds only the in-frame ones, with some missing. The data show a few hundred thousand clones, about four fifths seen once. In regard to this clone: Antigen: not known.

The TCR was taken from a girl aged 2-10 years in good health and CMV-seronegative. Specimen: PBMCs.

In DNA form, the CDR3 reads TGTGCCAGCAGTTACTCTAGAGTAGCCGGCGATACGCAGTATTTT. Amino acids: CASSYSRVAGDTQYF. The gene calls are TRBV6-5 and TRBJ2-3; unclear D gene. There are 15 residues in the CDR3. Trimming stripped 0 bases from V and 6 bases from J, with 13 bases between. The germline gives CDR1 MNHEY, CDR2 SVGAGI.